This entry concerns a single TCR beta chain. The sample comes from a study of cytomegalovirus exposure and HLA in healthy donors. It was with 60 Vbeta and 13 Jbeta primers that the PCR ran. Clones were sequenced by immunoSEQ multiplex PCR, and TCRdb holds only the in-frame ones, with some missing. The sample consists of 150,000 to 200,000 clones, about three quarters of them appearing once. The V gene end was trimmed by 4 bases and the J gene end by 9 bases; junction bases not matched to a gene: 10. Per germline, CDR1 MNHEY and CDR2 SMNVEV (reference sequence). The CDR3 loop spans 17 amino acids. Sequenced input: PBMCs. The chain has TRBV27 and TRBJ2-2, with TRBD2 matching 14 bases. The source is a woman in her thirties or forties in good health and CMV-seronegative. CDR3 in amino acids: CASSSRLAGGPMRELFF. DNA of the CDR3: TGTGCCAGCAGTTCAAGACTAGCGGGGGGGCCGATGCGGGAGCTGTTTTTT.